These 8 T cell receptor beta chains originate from one sample sequenced in a study of CD8 T cells in ankylosing spondylitis. TCRdb independently ran MiXCR on the 5' RACE reads; one entry per CDR3 protein. The sample has 200,000 or so distinct CDR3 sequences, over 15% seen once. Sequenced input: blood, either unsorted or a sorted T cell fraction (not recorded which). The receptors were sampled from a male donor between 5 and 29 years old with ankylosing spondylitis or in good health (not recorded which).

V and J are TRBV29-1 and TRBJ2-3; tentative D call: TRBD1 (5 bases). V dropped 0 bases and J dropped 1 base, with 8 bases sitting between them. This CDR3 is built from 14 residues. From germline, CDR1 is SQVTM and CDR2 ANQGSEA. CDR3 loop: CSVEDRDGTDTQYF. The DNA of the CDR3 is TGCAGCGTTGAAGACAGGGATGGCACAGATACGCAGTATTTT.

The genes are TRBV20-1 and TRBJ2-3, with D hard to call. Germline CDR1 and CDR2: DFQATT and SNEGSKA (reference sequence). Deletions cut 3 bases from V and 0 bases from J, with 4 bases between. The CDR3 has 12 amino acids. The CDR3: CSASQSTDTQYF. In nucleotides, the CDR3 is TGCAGTGCTAGCCAGAGCACAGATACGCAGTATTTT.

This clonotype was seen ten or more times. V usage is TRBV2 and J usage is TRBJ2-1; 14 positions match TRBD2. Germline V gene lookup returns CDR1 SNHLY and CDR2 FYNNEI. The CDR3 has 19 residues. V lost 3 bases, J lost 6 bases, and 13 bases stayed unmatched. CDR3 bases: TGTGCCAGCAGTGAGGCGGGACTAGCGGGAGAGGTTGTTGTCAATGAGCAGTTCTTC. Amino acid sequence: CASSEAGLAGEVVVNEQFF. Full variable domain (remainder filled in from reference TRBV2 and TRBJ2-1): EPEVTQTPSHQVTQMGQEVILRCVPISNHLYFYWYRQILGQKVEFLVSFYNNEISEKSEIFDDQFSVERPDGSNFTLKIRSTKLEDSAMYFCASSEAGLAGEVVVNEQFFGPGTRLTVL.

CDR3 nucleotides: TGTGCCAGCAGCTTAAATGGACAAGGCACTGAAGCTTTCTTT. It is translated as CASSLNGQGTEAFF. J is TRBJ1-1 and V is TRBV7-2, with D perhaps TRBD1 (5 bases). Trimming took 2 bases from V and 4 from J, leaving 11 bases between them. The CDR3 runs 14 residues. CDR1 SGHTA and CDR2 FQGNSA come from the germline V gene.

The sample holds many counts of this clonotype. The J gene is TRBJ2-7, the V gene TRBV2, with TRBD2 matching over 12 bases. The CDR3 totals 16 residues. CDR1 is SNHLY, CDR2 FYNNEI, per germline. The V gene end was trimmed by 6 bases and the J gene end by 2 bases; junction bases not matched to a gene: 8. CDR3 DNA: TGTGCCAGCAGGGAATTTCTAGCGGGAGGGCCCTACGAGCAGTACTTC. Amino acids: CASREFLAGGPYEQYF.

This clonotype was seen a handful of times. CDR3 bases: TGTGCCAGCTTATACGAGCAGTACGTC. Protein sequence: CASLYEQYV. The chain couples TRBV6-1 to TRBJ2-7, with D hard to call. The germline V and J ends were trimmed by 8 bases and 4 bases, with 3 bases remaining between them. Germline V gene data show CDR1 as MNHNS and CDR2 as SASEGT. The CDR3 covers 9 residues.

The chain uses TRBV20-1 and TRBJ2-4, with unresolved D. Trimming stripped 4 bases from V and 1 base from J, with 11 bases between. The CDR3 loop spans 14 amino acids. In germline, CDR1 is DFQATT, CDR2 SNEGSKA (reference sequence). CDR3 in amino acids: CSATNPGAKNIQYF. The DNA of the CDR3 is TGCAGTGCTACAAACCCGGGCGCCAAAAACATTCAGTACTTC.

The chain uses TRBV10-3 and TRBJ2-2; 8 nucleotides line up with TRBD1. Germline V lookup: CDR1 ENHRY, CDR2 SYGVKD. The CDR3 runs to 17 residues. Trimming took 4 bases from V and 7 from J; bases not matched to a gene: 14. The CDR3: CAISGLQGAVVGGELFF. Written as DNA, the CDR3 is TGTGCCATCAGTGGACTCCAGGGGGCGGTCGTTGGCGGGGAGCTGTTTTTT.